This is a list of T cell receptor beta chains from one sample in a study of blood T cell repertoires in COVID-19. This table comes from immunoSEQ multiplex PCR, and its TCRdb copy is limited to in-frame clones, with some not included. The sample records approximately 100,000 clones, approximately 82% being singletons. The sequenced sample consisted of peripheral blood. The receptor source for this set is an older man with active or convalescent COVID-19. Both conserved end residues are part of each CDR3. The D gene is left open where the match is weak. Size is omitted from some rows. Given values are once, few, many or a class for expanded clones.

D	size	J	V	CDR3	DNA
.	.	TRBJ1-5	TRBV7-2	CASSLAGGPQHF	TGTGCCAGCAGCTTAGCGGGGGGGCCCCAGCATTTT
TRBD1	.	TRBJ2-7	TRBV4-3	CASSQGPGTGKGDRVYEQYF	TGCGCCAGCAGCCAAGGCCCCGGGACAGGGAAAGGGGATCGGGTGTACGAGCAGTACTTC
TRBD1	few	TRBJ2-7	TRBV18	CASSPPWGQGDYEQYF	TGTGCCAGCTCACCACCTTGGGGACAGGGGGACTACGAGCAGTACTTC
.	.	TRBJ2-6	TRBV5-1	CASSLRQGTGANVLTF	TGCGCCAGCAGCTTGCGGCAGGGAACCGGGGCCAACGTCCTGACTTTC
TRBD2	.	TRBJ2-2	TRBV11-2	CASRPFRGDNTGELFF	TGTGCCAGCCGCCCGTTCCGGGGGGACAACACCGGGGAGCTGTTTTTT
TRBD1	.	TRBJ2-1	TRBV2	CASRLDRDNEQFF	TGTGCCAGCAGACTGGACAGGGACAATGAGCAGTTCTTC
.	.	TRBJ2-1	TRBV27	CASRQTGSPGPQFF	TGTGCCAGCAGACAAACAGGGTCCCCAGGCCCGCAGTTCTTC
.	.	TRBJ2-7	TRBV15	CATSREQGTSYEQYF	TGTGCCACCAGCAGAGAACAGGGCACCTCCTACGAGCAGTACTTC
.	.	TRBJ1-1	TRBV7-2	CASSPNWLRDTEAFF	TGTGCCAGCAGCCCAAATTGGCTCCGGGACACTGAAGCTTTCTTT
TRBD2	.	TRBJ2-5	TRBV7-6	CASSLAPSGGAGETQYF	TGTGCCAGCAGCTTAGCCCCTAGCGGGGGGGCAGGGGAGACCCAGTACTTC
.	.	TRBJ1-2	TRBV5-1	CASSSGDYGYTF	TGCGCCAGCAGCTCGGGGGACTATGGCTACACCTTC
.	.	TRBJ2-5	TRBV19	CASSAGETQYF	TGTGCCAGTAGTGCGGGGGAGACCCAGTACTTC
TRBD2	.	TRBJ2-6	TRBV7-2	CASSLFGGGAAANVLTF	TGTGCCAGCAGCTTATTTGGCGGGGGGGCTGCTGCCAACGTCCTGACTTTC
.	.	TRBJ1-3	TRBV3-1/TRBV3-2	CASSQGVGGNTIYF	TGTGCCAGCAGCCAAGGGGTCGGGGGAAACACCATATATTTT
TRBD2	.	TRBJ2-1	TRBV4-1	CASSQVLAGSYNEQFF	TGCGCCAGCAGCCAAGTTCTAGCGGGGTCCTACAATGAGCAGTTCTTC
TRBD2	.	TRBJ2-1	TRBV4-2	CASSLAAWGRAGGRYNEQFF	TGTGCCAGCAGCCTTGCGGCGTGGGGGCGAGCGGGGGGGCGATACAATGAGCAGTTCTTC
TRBD1	.	TRBJ1-2	TRBV20-1	CSALRQGGYTF	TGCAGTGCCTTACGACAGGGTGGCTACACCTTC
.	.	TRBJ1-1	TRBV19	CASQPDGYTEAFF	TGTGCCAGTCAACCCGACGGGTACACTGAAGCTTTCTTT
.	.	TRBJ1-2	TRBV2	CASSGQDFVGYTF	TGTGCCAGCAGTGGACAGGATTTTGTGGGCTACACCTTC
.	.	TRBJ2-3	TRBV5-5	CASRMGRPDTDTQYF	TGTGCCAGCAGGATGGGCAGGCCGGACACAGATACGCAGTATTTT
TRBD2	few	TRBJ2-5	TRBV5-4	CASSLEGLAQGAQYF	TGTGCCAGCAGCTTGGAAGGACTAGCGCAGGGAGCCCAGTACTTC
.	.	TRBJ1-5	TRBV6-5	CASSLRHSNQPQHF	TGTGCCAGCAGTTTAAGACATAGCAATCAGCCCCAGCATTTT
.	.	TRBJ2-1	TRBV15	CATSRVPHGGNEQFF	TGTGCCACCAGCAGAGTTCCACATGGTGGCAATGAGCAGTTCTTC
.	.	TRBJ2-5	TRBV18	CASSPLPGETQYF	TGTGCCAGCTCACCACTCCCGGGTGAGACCCAGTACTTC
.	.	TRBJ2-2	TRBV4-1	CVSTLAGVSDTGELFF	TGCGTCAGCACCCTGGCCGGGGTATCGGACACCGGGGAGCTGTTTTTT
.	.	TRBJ2-3	TRBV24-1	CATSGGSTDTQYF	TGTGCCACCAGCGGGGGTAGCACAGATACGCAGTATTTT
TRBD2	.	TRBJ2-1	TRBV5-1	CASRSPGGNEQFF	TGCGCCAGCAGGTCTCCGGGGGGCAATGAGCAGTTCTTC
TRBD1	.	TRBJ2-7	TRBV6-6	CASRGPDRSTYEQYF	TGTGCCAGCAGGGGCCCGGACAGGAGTACCTACGAGCAGTACTTC
TRBD1	few	TRBJ2-3	TRBV24-1	CATSDQGGTDTQYF	TGTGCCACCAGTGACCAGGGGGGCACAGATACGCAGTATTTT
TRBD2	.	TRBJ2-3	TRBV9	CASSVVSGGRDTQYF	TGTGCCAGCAGCGTAGTTAGCGGGGGCCGAGATACGCAGTATTTT
.	.	TRBJ2-7	TRBV7-2	CASSADQRRVPYEQYF	TGTGCCAGCAGCGCCGACCAACGCAGGGTCCCCTACGAGCAGTACTTC
.	few	TRBJ2-6	TRBV5-1	CASSLAGAGANVLTF	TGCGCCAGCAGCTTGGCAGGGGCCGGGGCCAACGTCCTGACTTTC
TRBD1	.	TRBJ1-1	TRBV6-6	CASSYTGANTEAFF	TGTGCCAGCAGTTACACAGGGGCGAACACTGAAGCTTTCTTT
TRBD1	.	TRBJ1-2	TRBV2	CASSPWRQGYGYTF	TGTGCCAGCAGCCCCTGGAGACAGGGGTATGGCTACACCTTC
.	.	TRBJ2-3	TRBV6-5	CASRQADTQYF	TGTGCCAGCAGACAGGCAGATACGCAGTATTTT
.	.	TRBJ2-7	TRBV11-1	CASSLLQGYEQYF	TGTGCCAGCAGCTTACTGCAGGGGTACGAGCAGTACTTC
TRBD1	.	TRBJ2-4	TRBV5-4	CASSYTGGGMENIQYF	TGTGCCAGCAGCTACACAGGGGGCGGGATGGAAAACATTCAGTACTTC
.	.	TRBJ2-3	TRBV6-5	CASSYGLDTDTQYF	TGTGCCAGCAGTTACGGTTTAGACACAGATACGCAGTATTTT
TRBD1	few	TRBJ1-2	TRBV9	CASSVTGGAGYTF	TGTGCCAGCAGCGTGACAGGGGGCGCGGGCTACACCTTC
.	.	TRBJ2-7	TRBV4-1	CASSQATGGGYEQYF	TGCGCCAGCAGCCAAGCTACAGGGGGGGGATACGAGCAGTACTTC
.	.	TRBJ2-2	TRBV18	CASSHSDRFTGELFF	TGTGCCAGCTCCCATTCGGACAGATTCACCGGGGAGCTGTTTTTT
.	.	TRBJ2-5	TRBV7-9	CASSLGPFGAQYF	TGTGCCAGCAGCTTAGGGCCCTTTGGTGCCCAGTACTTC
TRBD1	once	TRBJ1-4	TRBV4-2	CASSQVARQGAEKLFF	TGTGCCAGCAGCCAAGTCGCGCGTCAGGGGGCGGAAAAACTGTTTTTT
TRBD1	.	TRBJ1-4	TRBV19	CASSIGGTANEKLFF	TGTGCCAGTAGTATAGGCGGGACAGCTAATGAAAAACTGTTTTTT
TRBD1	.	TRBJ2-7	TRBV7-9	CASSLRQGATYEQYF	TGTGCCAGCAGCTTAAGGCAGGGGGCGACCTACGAGCAGTACTTC
.	.	TRBJ2-4	TRBV6-4	CASSALKDPPRNIQYF	TGTGCCAGCAGTGCTTTAAAAGATCCCCCGAGGAACATTCAGTACTTC
.	.	TRBJ2-7	TRBV12-5	CASGPRTDSYEQYF	TGTGCTAGTGGTCCCCGGACTGATTCCTACGAGCAGTACTTC
.	.	TRBJ1-2	TRBV7-8	CASSLASLGGGYTF	TGTGCCAGCAGCTTAGCATCCTTAGGGGGAGGCTACACCTTC